A single sample gave rise to the 13 T cell receptor beta chains below, sequenced in a study of blood T cell repertoires in COVID-19 (dated by TCRdb to the early 2020s). Library creation used the immunoSEQ multiplex PCR assay. As stored in TCRdb, this immuneACCESS dataset retains in-frame rearrangements with V and J assigned. A fraction of the clones does not appear; measured against another copy, unresolved V genes explain less than half of the discrepancy, and the remainder lacks a known reason. Present in this sample are some 310,000 clones, around 90% of which were seen just once. The ten largest clones represent roughly 2.8% of the sample. The sample consisted of peripheral blood. These receptors were taken from a woman aged 30 to 39 with COVID-19, enrolled during active disease.

The chain is built from TRBV14 and TRBJ2-3; maybe TRBD1 (7 bases). Per germline, CDR1 SGHDN and CDR2 FVKESK. The CDR3 runs to 11 residues. Trimming took 6 bases from V and 11 from J, leaving 12 bases between them. The CDR3 here is CASSPGGRQYF. The CDR3 region has the DNA TGTGCCAGCAGTCCAGGGGGGAGGCAGTATTTT. Using reference TRBV14 and TRBJ2-3 for the parts outside the CDR3, the full variable domain is EAGVTQFPSHSVIEKGQTVTLRCDPISGHDNLYWYRRVMGKEIKFLLHFVKESKQDESGMPNNRFLAERTGGTYSTLKVQPAELEDSGVYFCASSPGGRQYFGPGTRLTVL.

The rearrangement links TRBV19 to TRBJ1-1, with 9 bases that match TRBD1. This CDR3 comprises 15 residues. From germline, CDR1 is LNHDA and CDR2 SQIVND (reference sequence). V shed 3 bases and J 3 bases; nucleotides not matched to a gene: 5. CDR3 nucleotide sequence: TGTGCCAGTAGTATGTGGGACAGGGTGGACACTGAAGCTTTCTTT. This sequence encodes CASSMWDRVDTEAFF.

The chain combines TRBV7-3 with TRBJ2-7; D not resolved. V was clipped by 2 bases and J by 0 bases, with 8 bases between them. The CDR3 has 14 residues. Germline-derived CDR1 and CDR2 are SGHTA and FQGTGA. CDR3 in DNA: TGTGCCAGCAGCTTAGGGCCAACCTCCTACGAGCAGTACTTC. Translation gives CASSLGPTSYEQYF.

V usage is TRBV5-4 and J usage is TRBJ2-1; 9 bases line up with TRBD2. Unmatched junction bases numbered 13, after V lost 4 bases and J lost 5 bases. Germline CDR1 is SGHNT and CDR2 is YYREEE (reference sequence). This CDR3 has 17 amino acids. The CDR3, as DNA: TGTGCCAGCAGCACACTGGGCTGGCGGGAGGGCCACAATGAGCAGTTCTTC. Protein sequence: CASSTLGWREGHNEQFF.

The genes are TRBV5-1 and TRBJ1-5, with 8 bases aligning to TRBD1. The trim removed 3 bases at V and 5 bases at J, leaving 7 bases unmatched. The germline V gene has CDR1 SGHRS and CDR2 YFSETQ. The CDR3 sequence is 15 residues long. The CDR3, as DNA: TGCGCCAGCAGCTCGTCCGGACAGGGCGATCAGCCCCAGCATTTT. Protein: CASSSSGQGDQPQHF.

V usage is TRBV2 and J usage is TRBJ1-5; the match to TRBD1 covers 7 bases. V was pared by 7 bases and J by 4 bases, with 7 bases of the junction left unmatched. CDR3 length equals 14 residues. Per germline, CDR1 SNHLY and CDR2 FYNNEI. Here the CDR3 reads CASTSGQTNQPQHF. CDR3 bases: TGTGCCAGCACCTCGGGACAGACAAATCAGCCCCAGCATTTT. Complete variable domain (other parts from reference TRBV2 and TRBJ1-5): EPEVTQTPSHQVTQMGQEVILRCVPISNHLYFYWYRQILGQKVEFLVSFYNNEISEKSEIFDDQFSVERPDGSNFTLKIRSTKLEDSAMYFCASTSGQTNQPQHFGDGTRLSIL.

V and J are TRBV5-4 and TRBJ1-2; 12 bases align to TRBD1. The CDR3 is 15 residues long. The trim removed 4 bases at V and 6 bases at J, leaving 7 bases unmatched. Germline CDR1 is SGHNT and CDR2 is YYREEE (reference sequence). CDR3 nucleotides: TGTGCCAGCAGCGTACCGGGACAGGGGGCGGATGGCTACACCTTC. As protein: CASSVPGQGADGYTF.

This clone was recorded once. The chain carries TRBV6-1 and TRBJ1-2; D is perhaps TRBD1 (5 bases). The CDR3 extends over 14 amino acids. Germline V gene lookup returns CDR1 MNHNS and CDR2 SASEGT. V was cut by 1 base and J by 8 bases, with 14 bases left in between. CDR3 loop: CASSEGYSGGGYTF. CDR3 nucleotides: TGTGCCAGCAGTGAAGGATACAGTGGGGGGGGCTACACCTTC.

The rearrangement links TRBV11-1 to TRBJ2-2, with D maybe TRBD2 (6 bases). The CDR3 totals 12 residues. Germline CDR1 SGHAT, CDR2 FQDESV (reference sequence). Trimming took off 6 bases at V and 11 bases at J, with 13 bases between the two ends. CDR3 sequence reads: CASSPSVGELFF. CDR3 nucleotides: TGTGCCAGCAGTCCTAGCGTTGGAGAGCTGTTTTTT.

V and J are TRBV7-9 and TRBJ2-1; the match to TRBD1 covers 7 bases. CDR1 and CDR2 (germline): SEHNR, FQNEAQ (reference sequence). The CDR3 contains 13 residues. The junction had 2 bases not matched to a gene; V was cut back by 4 bases and J by 5 bases. The CDR3 is CASSSGQDNEQFF. CDR3 in DNA: TGTGCCAGCAGCTCCGGACAGGACAATGAGCAGTTCTTC.

J is TRBJ1-2 and V is TRBV28, with D unclear. The CDR3 runs 15 residues. The V gene lost 2 bases and the J gene lost 1 base, with 11 bases spanning the gap. CDR1 and CDR2 from the germline V gene are MDHEN and SYDVKM. CDR3 loop: CASSLGGTINYGYTF. The CDR3 DNA follows: TGTGCCAGCAGTTTAGGCGGAACAATTAACTATGGCTACACCTTC.

The V and J genes are TRBV4-2 and TRBJ2-5, with 13 bases lining up with TRBD2. The CDR3 totals 18 residues. Germline trimming cut 0 bases from V and 3 bases from J; bases unmatched to any gene: 7. Germline CDR1 and CDR2: LGHNA and YNFKEQ. CDR3 bases: TGTGCCAGCAGCCAAGAGACAGGAGGACTAGCGGGAGAAGAGACCCAGTACTTC. It specifies CASSQETGGLAGEETQYF.

The chain is built from TRBV30 and TRBJ1-2; 7 nucleotides align to TRBD1. CDR1 and CDR2 from the germline V gene are GTSNPN and SVGIG (reference sequence). The ends lost 4 bases at V and 8 bases at J; junction bases unmatched: 16. The CDR3 contains 15 residues. Here the CDR3 reads CAWTGSTGALGGYTF. The CDR3 bases are TGTGCCTGGACAGGATCCACAGGGGCGCTAGGGGGCTACACCTTC.